This T cell receptor (beta chain) was sequenced for a study of technical replicates of blood from several donors. Sequenced by immunoSEQ multiplex PCR; TCRdb stores in-frame clones only, minus some. The sample has roughly 70,000 clones, more than 85% seen once. V dropped 5 bases and J dropped 1 base, with 11 bases sitting between them. This CDR3 spans 14 amino acids. Germline V gives CDR1 SGHTA, CDR2 FQGTGA. The receptor comes from a human donor in good health. Some clones in this sample may be carry-over from other donors' samples. Sequenced: PBMCs. The genes are TRBV7-3 and TRBJ1-1, with TRBD1 as a possible D gene (6 bases). CDR3 in DNA: TGTGCCAGCAGCCCCTCCAGGGGGAACACTGAAGCTTTCTTT. Amino acids: CASSPSRGNTEAFF. The full variable domain, with the rest looked up from reference TRBV7-3 and TRBJ1-1, is GAGVSQTPSNKVTEKGKYVELRCDPISGHTALYWYRQSLGQGPEFLIYFQGTGAADDSGLPNDRFFAVRPEGSVSTLKIQRTERGDSAVYLCASSPSRGNTEAFFGQGTRLTVV.